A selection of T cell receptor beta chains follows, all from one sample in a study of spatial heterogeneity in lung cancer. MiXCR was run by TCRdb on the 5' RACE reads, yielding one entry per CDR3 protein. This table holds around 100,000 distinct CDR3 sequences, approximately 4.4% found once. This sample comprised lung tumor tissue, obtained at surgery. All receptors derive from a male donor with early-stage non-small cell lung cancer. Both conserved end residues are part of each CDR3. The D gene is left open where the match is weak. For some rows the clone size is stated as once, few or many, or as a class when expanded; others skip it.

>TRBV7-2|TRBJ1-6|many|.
CASSLRYSPLHF
TGTGCCAGCAGCTTGCGGTATTCACCCCTCCACTTT
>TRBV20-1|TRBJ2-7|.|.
CSAIMPSYEQYF
TGCAGTGCAATCATGCCCTCCTACGAGCAGTACTTC
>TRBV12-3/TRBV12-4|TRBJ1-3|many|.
CASSSPGQGKLVLSGNTIYF
TGTGCCAGCAGTTCCCCCGGTCAGGGAAAGTTGGTGCTCTCTGGAAACACCATATATTTT
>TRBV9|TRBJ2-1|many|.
CASSVGGRSYNEQFF
TGTGCCAGCAGCGTCGGGGGGCGATCCTACAATGAGCAGTTCTTC
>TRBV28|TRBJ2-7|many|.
CASSPRQLTYEQYF
TGTGCCAGCAGCCCAAGACAGCTGACATACGAGCAGTACTTC
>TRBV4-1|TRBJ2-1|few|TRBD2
CASSQESLADLEQFF
TGCGCCAGCAGCCAAGAGTCGCTAGCGGACCTTGAGCAGTTCTTC
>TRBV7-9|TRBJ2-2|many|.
CASSLEDLRARHGELFF
TGTGCCAGCAGCTTAGAAGATCTCCGAGCCCGTCACGGGGAGCTGTTTTTT
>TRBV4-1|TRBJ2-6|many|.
CASSHLGGGSGANVLTF
TGCGCCAGCAGCCACCTTGGGGGCGGCTCTGGGGCCAACGTCCTGACTTTC
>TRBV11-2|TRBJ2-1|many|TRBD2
CASSFRDYRTPYNEQFF
TGTGCCAGCAGCTTCAGGGACTACCGTACGCCTTACAATGAGCAGTTCTTC
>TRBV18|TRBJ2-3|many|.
CASSPPVTIWMDTQYF
TGTGCCAGCTCACCACCGGTCACCATCTGGATGGATACGCAGTATTTT
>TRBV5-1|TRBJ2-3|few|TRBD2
CASNGDGLAGVLRTDTQYF
TGCGCCAGCAACGGTGATGGACTAGCGGGAGTTCTTAGAACAGATACGCAGTATTTT
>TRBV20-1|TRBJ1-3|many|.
CSARVGEAWGF
TGCAGTGCTAGAGTAGGGGAAGCTTGGGGATTT
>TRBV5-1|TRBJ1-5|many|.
CASSLVGEDDQPQHF
TGCGCCAGCAGCTTGGTAGGGGAAGATGATCAGCCCCAGCATTTT
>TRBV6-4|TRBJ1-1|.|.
CASRYSMNTEAFF
TGTGCCAGCAGGTACAGCATGAACACTGAAGCTTTCTTT
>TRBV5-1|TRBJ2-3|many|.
CASTQGVADTQYF
TGCGCCAGCACCCAAGGGGTGGCAGATACGCAGTATTTT
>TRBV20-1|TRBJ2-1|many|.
CSVLALDPQRDPNEQFF
TGCAGTGTTCTGGCTCTGGACCCGCAGAGAGACCCCAATGAGCAGTTCTTC
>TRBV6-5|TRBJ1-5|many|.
CASWGSPGSNQPQHF
TGTGCCAGCTGGGGAAGCCCCGGGAGCAATCAGCCCCAGCATTTT
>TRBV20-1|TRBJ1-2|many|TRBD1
CSASRDRNGYTF
TGCAGTGCTAGTAGGGACAGAAATGGCTACACCTTC
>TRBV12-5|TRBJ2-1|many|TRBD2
CASGLRLAGVFEQFF
TGTGCTAGTGGTCTAAGACTAGCGGGAGTGTTTGAGCAGTTCTTC
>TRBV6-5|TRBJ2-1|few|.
CASSYGITGVEQFF
TGTGCCAGCAGTTACGGGATCACTGGGGTCGAGCAGTTCTTC
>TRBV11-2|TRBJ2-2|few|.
CASSLAFGELFF
TGTGCCAGCAGCTTAGCGTTCGGGGAGCTGTTTTTT
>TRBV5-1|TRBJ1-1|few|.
CASSLTVTDTEAFF
TGCGCCAGCAGCTTAACAGTTACGGACACTGAAGCTTTCTTT
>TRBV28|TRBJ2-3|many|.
CASRSSGFTQYF
TGTGCCAGCAGATCAAGCGGGTTTACGCAGTATTTT